The text below deals with one T cell receptor beta chain. The sample belongs to a study of radiotherapy plus CTLA-4 blockade in lung cancer. Per germline, CDR1 KGHSH and CDR2 LQKENI. V was cut by 5 bases and J by 3 bases, with 14 bases left in between. The CDR3 sequence is 15 residues long. Enrolled patients, whose metastatic non-small-cell lung cancer was chemo-refractory, received focal radiation plus CTLA-4 blockade with ipilimumab. TCRdb's table, derived via immunoSEQ multiplex PCR, lists solely in-frame clones and lacks some. The sample holds about 51,000 clones, roughly 80% seen once. This rearrangement joins TRBV18 to TRBJ2-1, with TRBD2 as a possible D gene (6 bases). This clonotype was sampled from a human donor with non-small cell lung cancer who had a complete response to radiotherapy plus ipilimumab. The sample consisted of peripheral blood, taken from a patient treated with radiotherapy plus ipilimumab. CDR3 sequence (DNA): TGTGCCAGCTCAATCCTCGCGGGAATCTACAATGAGCAGTTCTTC. It encodes CASSILAGIYNEQFF.